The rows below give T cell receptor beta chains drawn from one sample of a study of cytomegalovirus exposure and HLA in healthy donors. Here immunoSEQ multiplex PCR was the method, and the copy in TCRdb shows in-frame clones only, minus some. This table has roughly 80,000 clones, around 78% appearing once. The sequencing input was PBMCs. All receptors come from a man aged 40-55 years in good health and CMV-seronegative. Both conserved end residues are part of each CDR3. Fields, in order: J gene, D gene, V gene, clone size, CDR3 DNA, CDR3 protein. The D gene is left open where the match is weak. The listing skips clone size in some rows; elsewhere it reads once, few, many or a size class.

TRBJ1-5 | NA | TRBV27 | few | TGTGCCAGCGCCTACGGACAGTTTTCCCCTCAGCCCCAGCATTTT | CASAYGQFSPQPQHF
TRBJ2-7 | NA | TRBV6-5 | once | TGTGCCAGCAGTTACTCGGGGAGGAGGGTGGGATACGAGCAGTACTTC | CASSYSGRRVGYEQYF
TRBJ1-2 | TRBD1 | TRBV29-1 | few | TGCAGCGTTGAAGAGACAGGGTTCGGGTATGGCTACACCTTC | CSVEETGFGYGYTF
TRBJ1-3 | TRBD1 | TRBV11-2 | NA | TGTGCCAGCAGCCATCGGGGGACAGGGCCTGGAAACACCATATATTTT | CASSHRGTGPGNTIYF
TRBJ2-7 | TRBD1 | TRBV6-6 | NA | TGTGCCAGCGGCTCTTCTCAGGGGGCCACGCTCTACGAGCAGTACTTC | CASGSSQGATLYEQYF
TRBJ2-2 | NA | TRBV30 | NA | TGTGCCTGGAAATGGGGCTCTGGCGGGGAGCTGTTTTTT | CAWKWGSGGELFF
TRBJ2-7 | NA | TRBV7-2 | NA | TGTGCCAGCAGCTTATGGAGTGGGTACGAGCAGTACTTC | CASSLWSGYEQYF
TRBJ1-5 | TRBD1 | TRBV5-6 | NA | TGTGCCAGCAGCGTACGAGCCGGGACAGGGTTTGAGCCCCAGCATTTT | CASSVRAGTGFEPQHF
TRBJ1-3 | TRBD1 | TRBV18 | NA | TGTGCCAGCTCACCTAGGGACAGGGTCATCTCTGGAAACACCATATATTTT | CASSPRDRVISGNTIYF
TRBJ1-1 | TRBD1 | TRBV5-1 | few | TGCGCCAGCAGCTTAGGCCAGGGGGGCACTGAAGCTTTCTTT | CASSLGQGGTEAFF
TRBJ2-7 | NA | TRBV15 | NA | TGTGCCACCAGCAGAAACAGGGTTGTCGAGCAGTACTTC | CATSRNRVVEQYF
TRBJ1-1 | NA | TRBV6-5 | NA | TGTGCCAGCAGTTACCCAGGGCGGAACACTGAAGCTTTCTTT | CASSYPGRNTEAFF
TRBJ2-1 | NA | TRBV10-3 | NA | TGTGCCATCAGTGGGACAGCTTCCTACAATGAGCAGTTCTTC | CAISGTASYNEQFF
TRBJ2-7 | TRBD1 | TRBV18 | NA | TGTGCCAGCTCACAGGGTGGACAGGGGGCGCGGGAGCAGTACTTC | CASSQGGQGAREQYF
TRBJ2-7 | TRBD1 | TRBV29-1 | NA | TGCAGCGCCGTAAACAGGGGGCGCCCCGGGGGAACCTACGAGCAGTACTTC | CSAVNRGRPGGTYEQYF
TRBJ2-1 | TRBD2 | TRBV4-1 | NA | TGCGCCAGCAGCCCCTCTAGCGGGGGGTACGCCTACAATGAGCAGTTCTTC | CASSPSSGGYAYNEQFF
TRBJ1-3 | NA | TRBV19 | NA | TGTGCCAGTAGTATCCAGCGGAGCTCTGGAAACACCATATATTTT | CASSIQRSSGNTIYF
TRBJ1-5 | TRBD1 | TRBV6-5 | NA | TGTGCCAGCAGTCTCCTGGGACAGGGCAATCAGCCCCAGCATTTT | CASSLLGQGNQPQHF
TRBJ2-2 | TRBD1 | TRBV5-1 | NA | TGCGCCAGCAGCCTTGACAGGGCGAACACCGGGGAGCTGTTTTTT | CASSLDRANTGELFF
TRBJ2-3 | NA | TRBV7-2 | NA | TGTGCCAGCAGCTCCCAAGGGGCAGATACGCAGTATTTT | CASSSQGADTQYF
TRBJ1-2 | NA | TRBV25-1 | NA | TGTGCCAGCAGTGCCGGTCAGGGCTATGGCTACCCCTTC | CASSAGQGYGYPF
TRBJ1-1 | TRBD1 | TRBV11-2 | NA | TGTGCCAGCAGCTGGGAGGACAGGGTTGGGACTGAAGCTTTCTTT | CASSWEDRVGTEAFF
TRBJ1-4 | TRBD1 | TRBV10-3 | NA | TGTGCCATCAGTGACCCTTCCCCGGGACAGGGGAGAGGTGGTGAAAAACTGTTTTTT | CAISDPSPGQGRGGEKLFF
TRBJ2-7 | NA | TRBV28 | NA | TGTGCCAGCAGTTTATTGCGCAGGGGAATAGTCTACGAGCAGTACTTC | CASSLLRRGIVYEQYF
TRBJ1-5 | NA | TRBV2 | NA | TGTGCCAGCAAGGGAGAAGGATATAGCAATCAGCCCCAGCATTTT | CASKGEGYSNQPQHF
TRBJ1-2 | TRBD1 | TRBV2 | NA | TGTGCCAGCAGTTTCGGACAGGGGGCTAACTATGGCTACACCTTC | CASSFGQGANYGYTF
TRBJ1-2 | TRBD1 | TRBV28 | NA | TGTGCCAGCACCTCGACGGACAGGGTTGGTCTGCACTATGGCTACACCTTC | CASTSTDRVGLHYGYTF
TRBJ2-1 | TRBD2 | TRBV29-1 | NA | TGCAGCGTTGAAAGAACCGGACTAGCGGGGGAGCAGTTCTTC | CSVERTGLAGEQFF
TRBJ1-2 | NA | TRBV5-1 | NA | TGCGCCAGCAGCTTGGGGCCAGGGGCTAACTATGGCTACACCTTC | CASSLGPGANYGYTF